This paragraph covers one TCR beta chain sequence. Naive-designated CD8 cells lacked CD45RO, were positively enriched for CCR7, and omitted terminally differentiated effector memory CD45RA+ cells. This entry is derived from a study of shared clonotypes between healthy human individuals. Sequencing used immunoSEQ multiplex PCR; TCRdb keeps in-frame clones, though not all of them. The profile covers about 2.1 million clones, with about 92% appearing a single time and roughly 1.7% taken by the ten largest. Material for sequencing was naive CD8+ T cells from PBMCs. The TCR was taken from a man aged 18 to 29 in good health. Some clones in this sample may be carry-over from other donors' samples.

The CDR3, as DNA: TGTGCCAGTAGGGACGGCTACTATGGCTACACCTTC. It specifies CASRDGYYGYTF. V usage is TRBV19 and J usage is TRBJ1-2; D is unclear. V was cut by 6 bases and J by 3 bases, with 8 bases left in between. The CDR3 is 12 amino acids. Looked up from germline, CDR1 is LNHDA and CDR2 is SQIVND (reference sequence).